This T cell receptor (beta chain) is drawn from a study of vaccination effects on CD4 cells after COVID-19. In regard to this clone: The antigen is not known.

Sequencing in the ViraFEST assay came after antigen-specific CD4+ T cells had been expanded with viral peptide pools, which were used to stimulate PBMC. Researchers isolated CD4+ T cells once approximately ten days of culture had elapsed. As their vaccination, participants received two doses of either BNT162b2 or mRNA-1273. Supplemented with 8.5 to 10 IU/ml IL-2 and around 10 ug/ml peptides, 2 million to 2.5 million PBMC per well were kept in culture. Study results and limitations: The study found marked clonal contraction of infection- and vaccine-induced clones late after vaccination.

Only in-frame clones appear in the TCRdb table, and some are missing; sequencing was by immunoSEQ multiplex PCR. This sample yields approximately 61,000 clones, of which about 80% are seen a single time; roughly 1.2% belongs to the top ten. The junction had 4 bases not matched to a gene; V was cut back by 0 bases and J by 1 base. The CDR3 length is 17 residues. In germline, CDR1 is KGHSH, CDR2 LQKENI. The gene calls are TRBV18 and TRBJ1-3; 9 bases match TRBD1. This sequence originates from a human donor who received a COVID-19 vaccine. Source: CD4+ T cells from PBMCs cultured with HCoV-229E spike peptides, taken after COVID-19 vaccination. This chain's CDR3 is CASSPPRQGGSGNTIYF. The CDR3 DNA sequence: TGTGCCAGCTCACCACCGAGACAGGGGGGTTCTGGAAACACCATATATTTT.